The 20 T cell receptor beta chains presented below share a single source sample, sequenced in a study of identical twins. Using its own MiXCR run on the 5' RACE reads, TCRdb lists one record per CDR3 protein. In the table there are some 240,000 distinct CDR3 sequences, roughly 8% of which are singletons. A further study also used this sample, focusing on yellow fever vaccine responses in identical twins.

What was sequenced was CD8+ T cells sorted from blood. Source of these receptors: a woman between 18 and 29 years old in good health.

This clonotype was detected a few times. CDR3 DNA: TGTGCCAGCAGTTACAATCCAGGGACCTCCTACGAGCAGTACTTC. Amino acid sequence: CASSYNPGTSYEQYF. The rearrangement joins TRBV6-5 to TRBJ2-7; D may match TRBD1 or TRBD2 (5 bases each). Trimming removed 2 bases at V and 0 bases at J, with 11 bases between. The CDR3 is 15 amino acids. Germline CDR1 is MNHEY and CDR2 is SVGAGI.

There are a few counts of this clonotype. This chain links TRBV11-2 with TRBJ2-1, with TRBD2 identical over 8 bases. Germline trimming cut 0 bases from V and 7 bases from J; bases unmatched to any gene: 5. CDR1 SGHAT and CDR2 FQNNGV come from the germline V gene. CDR3 length: 15 amino acids. The CDR3 DNA reads as TGTGCCAGCAGCTTAGATCTGGGCGGGGGGAATGAGCAGTTCTTC. Its protein is CASSLDLGGGNEQFF. The full variable domain, rest sourced from reference TRBV11-2 and TRBJ2-1, is EAGVAQSPRYKIIEKRQSVAFWCNPISGHATLYWYQQILGQGPKLLIQFQNNGVVDDSQLPKDRFSAERLKGVDSTLKIQPAKLEDSAVYLCASSLDLGGGNEQFFGPGTRLTVL.

The table lists this clonotype with a few counts. The chain recombines TRBV6-2 or TRBV6-3 with TRBJ2-7; D unclear. The CDR3 runs to 12 residues. V lost 2 bases and J lost 2, with 4 bases in between. Germline V CDR1 and CDR2: MNHEY, SVGEGT. The CDR3 bases are TGTGCCAGCAGTTACAACCCCTACGAGCAGTACTTC. Translating it yields CASSYNPYEQYF.

In its sample, this clonotype was seen a few times. The CDR3 DNA follows: TGTGCCAGCAGCTTAGACCCGGGAGGGCCGAATGAGCAGTTCTTC. Protein sequence: CASSLDPGGPNEQFF. The rearrangement joins TRBV7-2 to TRBJ2-1, with 8 bases lining up with TRBD2. Germline V CDR1 and CDR2: SGHTA, FQGNSA. The CDR3 is made up of 15 amino acids. V was clipped by 1 base and J by 7 bases; unmatched bases: 6.

This clonotype was recorded at least ten times. The chain is built from TRBV4-3 and TRBJ2-5; D uncertain. Germline V lookup: CDR1 LGHNA, CDR2 YSLEER. V was trimmed by 1 base and J by 3 bases, leaving 9 bases between them. The CDR3 spans 14 residues. CDR3 bases: TGCGCCAGCAGCCAAGTAGGGTCTGAAGAGACCCAGTACTTC. Translation: CASSQVGSEETQYF.

This clonotype showed up just a few times. The chain links TRBV9 to TRBJ2-1, with D perhaps given as TRBD1 or TRBD2 (5 bases each). Trimming stripped 4 bases from V and 9 bases from J, with 20 bases between. The CDR3 has 15 amino acids. Germline assignment: CDR1 SGDLS and CDR2 YYNGEE. CDR3 sequence (DNA): TGTGCCAGCAGCTCCTGGGACGGCCGGCCGGGTGAGCAGTTCTTC. This translates into CASSSWDGRPGEQFF.

The chain combines TRBV5-5 with TRBJ2-7, with D tentatively TRBD2 (5 bases). The germline V and J ends were trimmed by 6 bases and 5 bases, with 27 bases remaining between them. Per germline, CDR1 SGHKS and CDR2 YYEKEE (reference sequence). The CDR3 is made up of 17 amino acids. CDR3 in amino acids: CASNFLHYGVGAHEQYF. The DNA of the CDR3 is TGTGCCAGCAACTTCCTGCACTACGGGGTGGGTGCCCACGAGCAGTACTTC. The complete variable domain, with remaining parts taken from reference TRBV5-5 and TRBJ2-7, reads DAGVTQSPTHLIKTRGQQVTLRCSPISGHKSVSWYQQVLGQGPQFIFQYYEKEERGRGNFPDRFSARQFPNYSSELNVNALLLGDSALYLCASNFLHYGVGAHEQYFGPGTRLTVT.

This clonotype has only a few counts. For the CDR3, the DNA is TGTGCCAGCAGCAAAGCCGACAATCCTCTGGGGGCTTTCTTT. This codes for CASSKADNPLGAFF. The chain is built from TRBV9 and TRBJ1-1; D gene unclear. V was shortened by 4 bases and J by 11 bases, with 21 bases between the two germline ends. The CDR3 has 14 amino acids. CDR1 and CDR2 (germline): SGDLS, YYNGEE. Combining the CDR3 with reference TRBV9 and TRBJ1-1 gives the whole variable domain DSGVTQTPKHLITATGQRVTLRCSPRSGDLSVYWYQQSLDQGLQFLIQYYNGEERAKGNILERFSAQQFPDLHSELNLSSLELGDSALYFCASSKADNPLGAFFGQGTRLTVV.

The chain combines TRBV13 with TRBJ1-2; possible D gene TRBD1, 6 bases. V dropped 5 bases and J dropped 6 bases, with 10 bases sitting between them. There are 12 residues in the CDR3. Per germline, CDR1 PRHDT and CDR2 FYEKMQ (reference sequence). The CDR3 DNA reads as TGTGCCAGCAGCCACAGGGCAGATGGCTACACCTTC. Amino acid sequence: CASSHRADGYTF.

This clonotype was counted between two and nine times. The V call is TRBV27, the J call TRBJ2-1; D remains unclear. This CDR3 has 15 residues. Germline V gives CDR1 MNHEY, CDR2 SMNVEV (reference sequence). The V end was cut by 0 bases, the J end by 10 bases, with 16 bases between. The CDR3 protein is CASSLSPFETSEQFF. CDR3 nucleotides: TGTGCCAGCAGTTTATCTCCCTTCGAGACTTCCGAGCAGTTCTTC.

This clonotype was detected many times. The chain links TRBV4-1 to TRBJ2-3; D gene uncertain. The CDR3 spans 13 residues. The germline V gene has CDR1 MGHRA and CDR2 YSYEKL. V lost 4 bases to trimming and J lost 5 bases, with 10 bases between them. CDR3 amino acids: CASSLGPVDTQYF. The CDR3 DNA is TGCGCCAGCAGCCTCGGACCCGTAGATACGCAGTATTTT.

The chain carries TRBV15 and TRBJ2-2; 11 positions agree with TRBD2. J gave up 4 bases and V 0 bases, and 1 base lay outside the gene matches. Germline lookup yields CDR1 LNHNV and CDR2 YYDKDF (reference sequence). There are 16 residues in the CDR3. Here the CDR3 reads CATSRDTSGSTGELFF. The CDR3 nucleotides are TGTGCCACCAGCAGAGATACTAGCGGGAGCACCGGGGAGCTGTTTTTT.

This clonotype was counted only a few times. This chain joins TRBV10-3 and TRBJ2-5; 9 positions agree with TRBD1. This CDR3 spans 16 amino acids. V trimming: 4 bases; J trimming: 3 bases; junction bases outside the gene matches: 9. From germline, CDR1 is ENHRY and CDR2 SYGVKD. The CDR3 is CAISAGTGTQEETQYF. The CDR3 DNA reads TGTGCCATCAGTGCCGGGACAGGGACCCAAGAAGAGACCCAGTACTTC.

This clonotype was counted a few times. The chain combines TRBV4-3 with TRBJ2-7; the D call may be TRBD1 or TRBD2 (5 bases each). Germline CDR1 is LGHNA and CDR2 is YSLEER. Deletions cut 3 bases from V and 1 base from J, with 13 bases between. This CDR3 is built from 15 residues. The chain's CDR3 is CASSQTRDPSYEQYF. CDR3 sequence (DNA): TGCGCCAGCAGCCAGACCCGGGACCCATCCTACGAGCAGTACTTC.

The V gene is TRBV6-2 or TRBV6-3, the J gene TRBJ2-1, with 10 positions matching TRBD2. The V gene end was trimmed by 5 bases and the J gene end by 8 bases; junction bases not matched to a gene: 3. This CDR3 is built from 13 residues. The germline CDR1 and CDR2 sequences are MNHEY and SVGEGT. CDR3 sequence: CASSLAGVYEQFF. DNA of the CDR3: TGTGCCAGCAGTCTAGCGGGAGTCTATGAGCAGTTCTTC.

This clonotype was counted between two and nine times. This rearrangement joins TRBV11-2 to TRBJ2-7; D not certain. Looked up from germline, CDR1 is SGHAT and CDR2 is FQNNGV. The CDR3 covers 14 residues. The V and J ends lost 0 bases and 2 bases respectively, with 8 bases between them. The CDR3 DNA reads TGTGCCAGCAGCTTAGAGTCGGCAGCCTACGAGCAGTACTTC. Protein sequence: CASSLESAAYEQYF.

This clonotype was seen only a few times. V is TRBV7-9 and J is TRBJ2-1, with 7 nucleotides matching TRBD1. The length of the CDR3 is 16 residues. J was trimmed by 9 bases and V by 4 bases; bases with no gene match: 15. Germline V gene lookup returns CDR1 SEHNR and CDR2 FQNEAQ (reference sequence). CDR3 protein: CASSSWTGGEAGEQFF. CDR3 DNA sequence: TGTGCCAGCAGCTCCTGGACAGGCGGAGAGGCAGGTGAGCAGTTCTTC.

This clonotype occurred many times. The chain uses TRBV4-1 and TRBJ2-1; D uncertain. This CDR3 has 13 residues. V lost 4 bases to trimming and J lost 4 bases, with 8 bases between them. The germline CDR1 and CDR2 sequences are MGHRA and YSYEKL. DNA for the CDR3: TGCGCCAGCAGCCCCGGACCGTACAATGAGCAGTTCTTC. Amino acids: CASSPGPYNEQFF.

This clonotype was seen more than once but under ten times. The V call is TRBV20-1, the J call TRBJ2-7; 8 bases fit TRBD1. The germline gives CDR1 DFQATT, CDR2 SNEGSKA (reference sequence). Trimming removed 2 bases from V and 5 bases from J; junction bases left unmatched: 2. The CDR3 loop spans 12 amino acids. DNA for the CDR3: TGCAGTGCTAGACCAGGGGGCCACGAGCAGTACTTC. Its protein is CSARPGGHEQYF.

This clonotype turned up a few times. This sequence joins TRBV11-2 and TRBJ2-7, with TRBD2 matching over 8 bases. The ends lost 4 bases at V and 5 bases at J; junction bases unmatched: 16. Germline values: CDR1 SGHAT, CDR2 FQNNGV. The CDR3 loop spans 17 amino acids. CDR3 loop: CASSSPDGRLAYDEQYF. In DNA, the CDR3 is TGTGCCAGCAGCTCACCCGACGGGAGACTAGCGTACGACGAGCAGTACTTC.